The T cell receptor (beta chain) under discussion was sequenced for a study of T cells after yellow fever vaccination. One entry per CDR3 protein results from TCRdb running MiXCR on the 5' RACE reads. The sample carries over 45,000 distinct CDR3 sequences, roughly 6.9% recorded once. Germline V gene sequence: CDR1 LGHDT, CDR2 YNNKEL (reference sequence). Trimming left V 6 bases short and J 5 bases short, with 16 bases between. The CDR3 runs to 14 residues. This receptor was taken from a man in his late teens or twenties who received the YFV17D yellow fever vaccine. The rearrangement uses TRBV3-1 and TRBJ1-1; D gene unclear. The input for sequencing was CD8+ T cells sorted from PBMCs, taken on the day of the first yellow fever vaccination. This CDR3 is CASSRVPMRTEAFF. The CDR3 DNA reads TGTGCCAGCAGTCGAGTGCCCATGAGAACTGAAGCTTTCTTT.